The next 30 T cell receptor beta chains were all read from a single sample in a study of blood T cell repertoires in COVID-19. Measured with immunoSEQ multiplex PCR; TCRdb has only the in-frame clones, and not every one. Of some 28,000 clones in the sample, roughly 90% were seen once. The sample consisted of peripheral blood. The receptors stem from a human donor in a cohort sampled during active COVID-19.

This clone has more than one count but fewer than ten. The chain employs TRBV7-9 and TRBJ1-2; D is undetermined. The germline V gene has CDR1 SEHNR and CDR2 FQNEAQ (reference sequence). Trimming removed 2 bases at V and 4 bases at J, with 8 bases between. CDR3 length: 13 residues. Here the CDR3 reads CASSLLSSYGYTF. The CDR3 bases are TGTGCCAGCAGCTTACTGAGTAGCTATGGCTACACCTTC.

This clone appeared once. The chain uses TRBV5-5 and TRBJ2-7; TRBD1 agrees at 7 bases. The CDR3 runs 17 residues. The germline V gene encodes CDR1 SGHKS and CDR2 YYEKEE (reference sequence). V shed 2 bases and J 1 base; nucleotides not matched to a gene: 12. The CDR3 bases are TGTGCCAGCAGCTTCCCTCTACCTAGGGACAGATCCTACGAGCAGTACTTC. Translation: CASSFPLPRDRSYEQYF.

This CDR3 reads CASSQRTDRGLRETQYF. The CDR3 DNA reads as TGTGCCAGCTCACAACGAACTGACAGGGGGCTTAGGGAGACCCAGTACTTC. The V call is TRBV18, the J call TRBJ2-5; the match to TRBD1 covers 10 bases. CDR3 length equals 17 residues. V lost 4 bases and J lost 5; bases outside the gene matches: 13. CDR1 and CDR2 from the germline V gene are KGHSH and LQKENI.

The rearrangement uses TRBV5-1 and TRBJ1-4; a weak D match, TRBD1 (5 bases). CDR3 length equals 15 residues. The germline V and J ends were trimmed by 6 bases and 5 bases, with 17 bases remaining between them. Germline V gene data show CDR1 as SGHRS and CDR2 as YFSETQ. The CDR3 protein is CASKGSTEPNEKLFF. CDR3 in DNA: TGCGCCAGCAAGGGGTCCACCGAACCCAATGAAAAACTGTTTTTT.

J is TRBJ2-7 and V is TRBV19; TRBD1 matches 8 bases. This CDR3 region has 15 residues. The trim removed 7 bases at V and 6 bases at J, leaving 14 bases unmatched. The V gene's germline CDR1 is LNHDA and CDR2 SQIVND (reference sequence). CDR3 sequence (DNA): TGTGCCAGTAAATTCGGGGACAGGATCTTCGGCGAGCAGTACTTC. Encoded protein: CASKFGDRIFGEQYF.

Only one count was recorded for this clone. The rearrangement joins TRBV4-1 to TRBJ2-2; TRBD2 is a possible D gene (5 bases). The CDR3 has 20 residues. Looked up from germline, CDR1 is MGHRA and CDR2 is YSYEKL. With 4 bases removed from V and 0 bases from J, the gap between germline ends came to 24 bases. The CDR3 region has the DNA TGCGCCAGCAGCCTAGAACCTCCCGGGATGGGCCGAACGAACACCGGGGAGCTGTTTTTT. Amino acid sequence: CASSLEPPGMGRTNTGELFF.

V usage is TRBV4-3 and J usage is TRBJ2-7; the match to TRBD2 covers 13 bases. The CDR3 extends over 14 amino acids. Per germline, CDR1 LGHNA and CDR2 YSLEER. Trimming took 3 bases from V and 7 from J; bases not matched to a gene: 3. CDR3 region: CASSHGLAGVEQYF. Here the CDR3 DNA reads TGCGCCAGCAGCCACGGACTAGCGGGGGTAGAGCAGTACTTC.

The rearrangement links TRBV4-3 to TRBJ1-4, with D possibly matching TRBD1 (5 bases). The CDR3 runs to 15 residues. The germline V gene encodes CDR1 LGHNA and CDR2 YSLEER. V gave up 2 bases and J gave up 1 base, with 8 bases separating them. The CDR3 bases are TGCGCCAGCAGCCAATCGGGGGGAACTAATGAAAAACTGTTTTTT. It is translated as CASSQSGGTNEKLFF.

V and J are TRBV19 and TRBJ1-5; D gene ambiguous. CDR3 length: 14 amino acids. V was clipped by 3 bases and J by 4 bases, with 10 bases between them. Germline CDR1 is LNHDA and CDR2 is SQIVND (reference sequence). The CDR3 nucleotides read TGTGCCAGTAGTATTCTAGATTTTAATCAGCCCCAGCATTTT. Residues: CASSILDFNQPQHF.

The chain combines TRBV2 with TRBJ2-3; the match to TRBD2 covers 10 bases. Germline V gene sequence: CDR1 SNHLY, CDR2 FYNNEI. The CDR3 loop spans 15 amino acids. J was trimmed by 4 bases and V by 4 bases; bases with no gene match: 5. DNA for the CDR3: TGTGCCAGCAGTGTTTTAGCGGGGGGCGCAGATACGCAGTATTTT. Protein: CASSVLAGGADTQYF.

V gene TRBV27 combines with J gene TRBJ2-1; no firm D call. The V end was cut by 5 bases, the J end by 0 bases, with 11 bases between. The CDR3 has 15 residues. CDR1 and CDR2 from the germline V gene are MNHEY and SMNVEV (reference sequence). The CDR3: CASSLADFSYNEQFF. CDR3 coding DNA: TGTGCCAGCAGTCTGGCCGACTTCTCCTACAATGAGCAGTTCTTC.

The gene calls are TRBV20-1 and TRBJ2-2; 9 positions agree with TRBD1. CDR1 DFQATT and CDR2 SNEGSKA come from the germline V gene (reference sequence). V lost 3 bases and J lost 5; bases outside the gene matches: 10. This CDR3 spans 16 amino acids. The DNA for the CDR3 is TGCAGTGCTAGTAGGGACAGGGTCTCCCCGACCGGGGAGCTGTTTTTT. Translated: CSASRDRVSPTGELFF.

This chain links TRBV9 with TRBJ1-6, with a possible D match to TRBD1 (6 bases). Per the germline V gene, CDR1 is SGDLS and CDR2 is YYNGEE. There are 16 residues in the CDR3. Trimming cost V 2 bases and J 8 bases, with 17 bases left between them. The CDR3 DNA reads TGTGCCAGCAGCGTTTTTTTTGGACCAGGGGATTCACCCCTCCACTTT. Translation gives CASSVFFGPGDSPLHF.

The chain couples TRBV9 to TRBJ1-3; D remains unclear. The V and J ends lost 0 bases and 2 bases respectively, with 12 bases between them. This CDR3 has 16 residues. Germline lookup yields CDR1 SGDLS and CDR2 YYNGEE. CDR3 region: CASSVDPPRPGNTIYF. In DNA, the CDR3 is TGTGCCAGCAGCGTAGACCCCCCGCGCCCTGGAAACACCATATATTTT.

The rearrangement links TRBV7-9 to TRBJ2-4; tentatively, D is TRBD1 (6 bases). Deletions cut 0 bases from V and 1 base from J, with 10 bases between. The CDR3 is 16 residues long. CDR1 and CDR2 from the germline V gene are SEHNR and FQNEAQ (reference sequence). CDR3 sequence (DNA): TGTGCCAGCAGCTTAGCGCTCGACAGGGCCAAAAACATTCAGTACTTC. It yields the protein CASSLALDRAKNIQYF.

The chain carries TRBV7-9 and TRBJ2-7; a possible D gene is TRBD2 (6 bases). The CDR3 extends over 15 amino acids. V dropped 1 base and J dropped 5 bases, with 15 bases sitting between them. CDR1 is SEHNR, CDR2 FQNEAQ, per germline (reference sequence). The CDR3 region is CASSLDLIWGDEQYF. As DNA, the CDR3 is TGTGCCAGCAGCTTAGACCTTATCTGGGGGGACGAGCAGTACTTC.

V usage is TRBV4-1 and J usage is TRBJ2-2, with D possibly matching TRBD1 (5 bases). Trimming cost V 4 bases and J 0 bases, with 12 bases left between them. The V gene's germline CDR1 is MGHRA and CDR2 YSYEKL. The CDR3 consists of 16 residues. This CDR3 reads CASSPRDSANTGELFF. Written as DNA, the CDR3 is TGCGCCAGCAGCCCTCGAGACAGCGCGAACACCGGGGAGCTGTTTTTT.

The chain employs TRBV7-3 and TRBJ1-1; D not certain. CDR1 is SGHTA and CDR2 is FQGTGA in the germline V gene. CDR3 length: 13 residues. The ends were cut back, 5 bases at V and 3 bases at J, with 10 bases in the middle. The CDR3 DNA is TGTGCCAGCAGCAGTAGACGGGACACTGAAGCTTTCTTT. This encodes CASSSRRDTEAFF.

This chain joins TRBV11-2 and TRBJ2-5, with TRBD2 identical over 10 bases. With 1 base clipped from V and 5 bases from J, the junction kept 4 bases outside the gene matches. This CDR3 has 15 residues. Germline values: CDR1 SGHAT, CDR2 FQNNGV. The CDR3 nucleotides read TGTGCCAGCAGCTTAGTAGCGGGGGGAAGCGAGACCCAGTACTTC. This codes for CASSLVAGGSETQYF.

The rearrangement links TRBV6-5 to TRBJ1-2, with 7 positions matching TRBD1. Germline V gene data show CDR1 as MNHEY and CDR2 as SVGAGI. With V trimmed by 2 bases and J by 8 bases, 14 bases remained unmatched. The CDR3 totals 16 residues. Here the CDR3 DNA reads TGTGCCAGCAGTTACGGGGCAGGGGGGCGGCGGGGCGGCTACACCTTC. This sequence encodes CASSYGAGGRRGGYTF.

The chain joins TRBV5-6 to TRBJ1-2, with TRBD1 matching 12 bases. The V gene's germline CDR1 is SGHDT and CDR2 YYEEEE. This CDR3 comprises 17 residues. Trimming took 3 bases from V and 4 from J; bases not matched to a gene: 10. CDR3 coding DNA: TGTGCCAGCAGCTGGGTGGGACAGGGGGCTACGGGCTATGGCTACACCTTC. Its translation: CASSWVGQGATGYGYTF.

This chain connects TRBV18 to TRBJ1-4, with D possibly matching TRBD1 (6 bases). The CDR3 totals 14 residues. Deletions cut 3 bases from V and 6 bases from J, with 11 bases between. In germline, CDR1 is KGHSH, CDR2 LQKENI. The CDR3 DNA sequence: TGTGCCAGCTCACCCTTAAACAGGGATGAAAAACTGTTTTTT. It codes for CASSPLNRDEKLFF.

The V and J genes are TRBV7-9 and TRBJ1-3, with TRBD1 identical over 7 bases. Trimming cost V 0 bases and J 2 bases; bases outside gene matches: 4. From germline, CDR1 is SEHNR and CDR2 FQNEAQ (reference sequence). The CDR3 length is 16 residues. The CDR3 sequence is CASSLAAGQPGNTIYF. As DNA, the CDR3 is TGTGCCAGCAGCTTAGCGGCGGGACAGCCTGGAAACACCATATATTTT.

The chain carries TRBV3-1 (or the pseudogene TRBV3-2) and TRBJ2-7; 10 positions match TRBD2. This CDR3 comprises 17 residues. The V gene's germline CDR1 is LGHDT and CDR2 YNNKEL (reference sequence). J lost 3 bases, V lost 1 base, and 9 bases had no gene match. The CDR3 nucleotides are TGTGCCAGCAGCCAAGGAGACAGCGGGGGGGACTACTACGAGCAGTACTTC. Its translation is CASSQGDSGGDYYEQYF.

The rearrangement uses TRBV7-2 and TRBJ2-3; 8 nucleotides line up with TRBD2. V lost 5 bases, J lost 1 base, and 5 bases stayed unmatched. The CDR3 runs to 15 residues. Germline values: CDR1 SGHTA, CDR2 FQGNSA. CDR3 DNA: TGTGCCAGCAGCCAGGGACTAGGACGCACAGATACGCAGTATTTT. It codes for CASSQGLGRTDTQYF.

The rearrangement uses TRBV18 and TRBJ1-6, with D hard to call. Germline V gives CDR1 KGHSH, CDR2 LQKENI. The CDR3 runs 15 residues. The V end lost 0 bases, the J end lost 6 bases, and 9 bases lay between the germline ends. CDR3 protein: CASSPPEGFNSPLHF. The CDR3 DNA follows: TGTGCCAGCTCACCACCCGAGGGCTTTAATTCACCCCTCCACTTT.

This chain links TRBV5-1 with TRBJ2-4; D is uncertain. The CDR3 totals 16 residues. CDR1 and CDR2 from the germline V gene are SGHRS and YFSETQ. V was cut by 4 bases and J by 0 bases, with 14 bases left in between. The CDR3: CASSPEPYLAKNIQYF. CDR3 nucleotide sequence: TGCGCCAGCAGCCCGGAGCCCTATCTAGCCAAAAACATTCAGTACTTC.

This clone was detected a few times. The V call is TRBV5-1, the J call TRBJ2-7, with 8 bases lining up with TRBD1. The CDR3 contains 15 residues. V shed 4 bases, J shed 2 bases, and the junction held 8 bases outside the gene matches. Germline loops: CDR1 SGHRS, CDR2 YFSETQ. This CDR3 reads CASSDGQGIPYEQYF. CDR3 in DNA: TGCGCCAGCAGCGATGGACAGGGAATTCCCTACGAGCAGTACTTC.

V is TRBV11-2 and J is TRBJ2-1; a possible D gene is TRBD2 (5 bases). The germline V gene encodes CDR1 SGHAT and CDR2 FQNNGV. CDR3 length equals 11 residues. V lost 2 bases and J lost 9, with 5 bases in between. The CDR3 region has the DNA TGTGCCAGCAGCTTAAGCGGTGAGCAGTTCTTC. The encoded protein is CASSLSGEQFF.

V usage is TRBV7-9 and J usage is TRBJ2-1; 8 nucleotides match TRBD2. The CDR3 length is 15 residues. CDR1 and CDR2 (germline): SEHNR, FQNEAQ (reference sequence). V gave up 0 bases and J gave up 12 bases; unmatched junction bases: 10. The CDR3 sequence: CASSLAAGGRHVQFF. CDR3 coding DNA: TGTGCCAGCAGCTTAGCGGCGGGGGGACGGCACGTGCAGTTCTTC.